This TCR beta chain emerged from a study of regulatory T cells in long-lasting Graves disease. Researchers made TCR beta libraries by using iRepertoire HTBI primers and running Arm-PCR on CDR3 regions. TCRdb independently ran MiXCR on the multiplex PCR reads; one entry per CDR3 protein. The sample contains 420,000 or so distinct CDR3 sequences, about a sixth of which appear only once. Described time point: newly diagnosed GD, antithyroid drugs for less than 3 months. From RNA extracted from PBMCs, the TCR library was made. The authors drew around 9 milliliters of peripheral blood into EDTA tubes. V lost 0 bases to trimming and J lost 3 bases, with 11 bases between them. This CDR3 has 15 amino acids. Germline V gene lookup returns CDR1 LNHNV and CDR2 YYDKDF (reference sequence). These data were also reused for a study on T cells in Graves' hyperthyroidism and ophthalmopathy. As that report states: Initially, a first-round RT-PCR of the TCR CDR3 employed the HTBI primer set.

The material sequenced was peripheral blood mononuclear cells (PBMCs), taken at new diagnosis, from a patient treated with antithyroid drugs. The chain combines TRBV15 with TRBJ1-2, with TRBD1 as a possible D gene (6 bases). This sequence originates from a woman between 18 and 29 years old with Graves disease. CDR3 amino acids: CATSRDPTGDYGYTF. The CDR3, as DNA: TGTGCCACCAGCAGAGATCCGACAGGAGACTATGGCTACACCTTC.